Presented here are 27 T cell receptor beta chains from one specimen sequenced in a study of cytomegalovirus exposure and HLA in healthy donors. PCR employed 60 Vbeta and 13 Jbeta primers. Using immunoSEQ multiplex PCR, the repertoire was profiled, and TCRdb retains in-frame clones only, with some absent. The table shows roughly 120,000 clones, with roughly four fifths occurring only once. The sample was PBMCs. The receptor set was obtained from a woman younger than 35 in good health and CMV-seronegative.

The V gene is TRBV11-1, the J gene TRBJ2-7; TRBD1 might be the D (5 bases). The germline V gene encodes CDR1 SGHAT and CDR2 FQDESV (reference sequence). The CDR3 runs 11 residues. V lost 6 bases and J lost 3, with 6 bases in between. The CDR3: CASRQGYEQYF. In DNA form, the CDR3 reads TGTGCCAGCAGGCAGGGCTACGAGCAGTACTTC.

This chain connects TRBV5-4 to TRBJ2-7; TRBD2 aligns across 7 bases. Trimming at V came to 0 bases and at J to 2 bases, leaving 8 bases not matched to a gene. This CDR3 region has 16 residues. Germline-derived CDR1 and CDR2 are SGHNT and YYREEE (reference sequence). This CDR3 reads CASSLGSGLPTYEQYF. The CDR3 region has the DNA TGTGCCAGCAGCTTGGGTAGCGGGCTCCCGACCTACGAGCAGTACTTC.

This chain joins TRBV30 and TRBJ1-4; maybe TRBD1 (5 bases). The CDR3 covers 13 residues. In germline, CDR1 is GTSNPN, CDR2 SVGIG (reference sequence). CDR3 sequence: CAGGGSTNEKLFF. In nucleotides, the CDR3 is TGTGCGGGGGGGGGTTCAACTAATGAAAAACTGTTTTTT. Supplemented by reference TRBV30 and TRBJ1-4, the full variable domain reads SQTIHQWPATLVQPVGSPLSLECTVEGTSNPNLYWYRQAAGRGLQLLFYSVGIGQISSEVPQNLSASRPQDRQFILSSKKLLLSDSGFYLCAGGGSTNEKLFFGSGTQLSVL.

The V call is TRBV5-1, the J call TRBJ1-2; D call uncertain. The V gene's germline CDR1 is SGHRS and CDR2 YFSETQ. CDR3 size: 13 residues. V was clipped by 0 bases and J by 2 bases, with 5 bases between them. The CDR3: CASSLDENYGYTF. The CDR3 coding sequence is TGCGCCAGCAGCTTGGATGAGAACTATGGCTACACCTTC.

In nucleotides, the CDR3 is TGTGCCAGCAGCTTAGTACAGGGTCTCCTACGTTATGGCTACACCTTC. This encodes CASSLVQGLLRYGYTF. V is TRBV7-9 and J is TRBJ1-2, with a tentative D call TRBD1 (6 bases). Per the germline V gene, CDR1 is SEHNR and CDR2 is FQNEAQ (reference sequence). V was trimmed by 1 base and J by 5 bases, leaving 17 bases between them. The CDR3 covers 16 residues.

The chain carries TRBV27 and TRBJ2-1; a possible D gene is TRBD2 (5 bases). Germline CDR1 MNHEY, CDR2 SMNVEV (reference sequence). V was trimmed by 0 bases and J by 9 bases, leaving 6 bases between them. The CDR3 is 12 amino acids. Here the CDR3 reads CASSLSGSEQFF. The CDR3 DNA follows: TGTGCCAGCAGTTTATCTGGGAGTGAGCAGTTCTTC.

The chain is built from TRBV7-8 and TRBJ2-7, with TRBD1 matching 9 bases. The trim removed 5 bases at V and 7 bases at J, leaving 6 bases unmatched. CDR1 SGHVS and CDR2 FQNEAQ come from the germline V gene. The CDR3 has 13 amino acids. CDR3 coding DNA: TGTGCCAGCAGCATCGGACAGGGGACTGAGCAGTACTTC. It specifies CASSIGQGTEQYF.

This clone showed up just a few times. The CDR3 DNA reads TGTGCCAGCCTCCTTTCAGGGAATCCTTCCTACGAGCAGTACTTC. It yields the protein CASLLSGNPSYEQYF. The chain is built from TRBV6-1 and TRBJ2-7; the D gene is possibly TRBD1 (5 bases). The germline V gene has CDR1 MNHNS and CDR2 SASEGT. This CDR3 is built from 15 residues. Trimming cost V 8 bases and J 1 base, with 18 bases left between them.

The rearrangement links TRBV19 to TRBJ1-1, with TRBD1 identical over 7 bases. CDR3 length: 16 residues. Germline values: CDR1 LNHDA, CDR2 SQIVND (reference sequence). V was pared by 7 bases and J by 0 bases, with 11 bases of the junction left unmatched. For the CDR3, the DNA is TGTGCCAGTATGACTACCTCGGGACAGATGAACACTGAAGCTTTCTTT. Protein: CASMTTSGQMNTEAFF.

This clone was found a few times. This sequence joins TRBV5-6 and TRBJ2-1; D unresolved. Trimming stripped 4 bases from V and 4 bases from J, with 15 bases between. The CDR3 contains 15 residues. Germline CDR1 reads SGHDT; CDR2 reads YYEEEE. The CDR3 is CASSHFRSRYNEQFF. The CDR3 DNA reads TGTGCCAGCAGCCACTTCCGGAGTCGGTACAATGAGCAGTTCTTC.

V and J are TRBV5-5 and TRBJ2-7, with 11 bases aligning to TRBD2. J was trimmed by 0 bases and V by 1 base; bases with no gene match: 3. The CDR3 consists of 16 residues. Looked up from germline, CDR1 is SGHKS and CDR2 is YYEKEE (reference sequence). CDR3 sequence reads: CASSLTSGGLSYEQYF. CDR3 nucleotides: TGTGCCAGCAGCTTGACTAGCGGGGGTCTCTCCTACGAGCAGTACTTC.

The chain carries TRBV6-6 and TRBJ2-7, with D unclear. V lost 0 bases and J 3 bases, leaving 3 bases between the germline ends. CDR3 length: 12 amino acids. In germline, CDR1 is MNHNY, CDR2 SVGAGI (reference sequence). The CDR3 spells CASSYSVYEQYF. CDR3 DNA: TGTGCCAGCAGTTACTCCGTCTACGAGCAGTACTTC.

In this sample, this clone turned up a few times. The chain joins TRBV6-1 to TRBJ2-1; 8 positions match TRBD1. This CDR3 spans 14 amino acids. V lost 5 bases, J lost 6 bases, and 6 bases stayed unmatched. Germline CDR1 is MNHNS and CDR2 is SASEGT. DNA of the CDR3: TGTGCCAGCAGTCCCGGGACAGGCCTCAATGAGCAGTTCTTC. Amino acids: CASSPGTGLNEQFF.

J is TRBJ1-1 and V is TRBV29-1; D is uncertain. Germline lookup yields CDR1 SQVTM and CDR2 ANQGSEA. The length of the CDR3 is 13 residues. V lost 6 bases to trimming and J lost 5 bases, with 16 bases between them. CDR3 coding DNA: TGCAGCGTCATGACCGTGATGAGGACTGAAGCTTTCTTT. The encoded protein is CSVMTVMRTEAFF.

The chain joins TRBV19 to TRBJ2-3; maybe TRBD1 (5 bases). The germline gives CDR1 LNHDA, CDR2 SQIVND (reference sequence). The V and J ends lost 7 bases and 2 bases respectively, with 19 bases between them. This CDR3 comprises 16 residues. Written as DNA, the CDR3 is TGTGCCAGTACCCCCAGGGTATTGGGAACCACAGATACGCAGTATTTT. Translation: CASTPRVLGTTDTQYF.

This chain uses TRBV15 with TRBJ1-2, with D possibly being TRBD1 (5 bases). The CDR3 sequence is 15 residues long. The V and J ends lost 0 bases and 9 bases respectively, with 17 bases between them. Germline V gene data show CDR1 as LNHNV and CDR2 as YYDKDF (reference sequence). CDR3 bases: TGTGCCACCAGCAGAGATGTCCAGGGCGACCTTAGCTACACCTTC. Translated: CATSRDVQGDLSYTF.

This clone was seen more than once but under ten times. V gene TRBV20-1 combines with J gene TRBJ1-2; D gene uncertain. The CDR3 runs to 11 residues. Trimming removed 3 bases from V and 6 bases from J, with 8 bases in between. Germline CDR1 reads DFQATT; CDR2 reads SNEGSKA (reference sequence). As DNA, the CDR3 is TGCAGTGCTAGGACAAATGATGGCTACACCTTC. It specifies CSARTNDGYTF.

J is TRBJ1-4 and V is TRBV4-1, with D hard to call. CDR3 length: 19 amino acids. Deletions cut 2 bases from V and 0 bases from J, with 19 bases between. The germline V gene has CDR1 MGHRA and CDR2 YSYEKL. This CDR3 reads CASSQNPLTWRATNEKLFF. The CDR3 bases are TGCGCCAGCAGCCAAAACCCCCTTACATGGAGGGCAACTAATGAAAAACTGTTTTTT.

The V call is TRBV9, the J call TRBJ1-1, with D perhaps TRBD1 (6 bases). The CDR3 runs to 15 residues. Germline V gives CDR1 SGDLS, CDR2 YYNGEE. Trimming cost V 4 bases and J 2 bases, with 15 bases left between them. Written as DNA, the CDR3 is TGTGCCAGCAGCCTGGGGGCCGCCTATAACACTGAAGCTTTCTTT. Translating gives CASSLGAAYNTEAFF.

This clone was seen once. The gene calls are TRBV5-4 and TRBJ2-1; D may be TRBD2 (6 bases). Germline V gene lookup returns CDR1 SGHNT and CDR2 YYREEE (reference sequence). Between the trimmed V and J ends, which lost 2 bases and 3 bases, there was a span of 9 bases. The CDR3 is 14 residues long. The CDR3 sequence is CASSFGRGYNEQFF. The CDR3 DNA reads as TGTGCCAGCAGCTTCGGGCGGGGCTACAATGAGCAGTTCTTC.

This sequence joins TRBV7-9 and TRBJ2-5; 7 positions match TRBD2. This CDR3 comprises 16 residues. Germline trimming cut 3 bases from V and 4 bases from J; bases unmatched to any gene: 11. Looked up from germline, CDR1 is SEHNR and CDR2 is FQNEAQ (reference sequence). The CDR3 region is CASSLGTPGRGETQYF. Here the CDR3 DNA reads TGTGCCAGCAGCTTGGGTACTCCAGGGAGGGGAGAGACCCAGTACTTC. Together with reference TRBV7-9 and TRBJ2-5, the CDR3 gives the full variable domain: DTGVSQNPRHKITKRGQNVTFRCDPISEHNRLYWYRQTLGQGPEFLTYFQNEAQLEKSRLLSDRFSAERPKGSFSTLEIQRTEQGDSAMYLCASSLGTPGRGETQYFGPGTRLLVL.

This clone appeared a few times. J is TRBJ1-2 and V is TRBV29-1, with 9 bases lining up with TRBD1. With 5 bases clipped from V and 8 bases from J, the junction kept 9 bases outside the gene matches. CDR3 length: 13 residues. The V gene's germline CDR1 is SQVTM and CDR2 ANQGSEA. DNA for the CDR3: TGCAGCGTTCTCGGACAGGGGTTTTTGGGCTACACCTTC. Residues: CSVLGQGFLGYTF.

The chain recombines TRBV7-8 with TRBJ2-7; TRBD1 matches 8 bases. The germline V gene has CDR1 SGHVS and CDR2 FQNEAQ. V was pared by 0 bases and J by 4 bases, with 5 bases of the junction left unmatched. The CDR3 is 15 residues long. The chain's CDR3 is CASSLAGTGGYEQYF. CDR3 in DNA: TGTGCCAGCAGCTTAGCCGGGACAGGAGGTTACGAGCAGTACTTC.

This chain links TRBV6-1 with TRBJ2-7; 16 bases align to TRBD2. The CDR3 is 14 amino acids. Germline V gene sequence: CDR1 MNHNS, CDR2 SASEGT. J lost 7 bases, V lost 6 bases, and 3 bases had no gene match. CDR3 amino acids: CASRGLAGGHEQYF. CDR3 DNA: TGTGCCAGCAGGGGACTAGCGGGGGGGCATGAGCAGTACTTC.

This rearrangement joins TRBV7-9 to TRBJ1-1; maybe TRBD1 (5 bases). The germline V and J ends were trimmed by 5 bases and 1 base, with 8 bases remaining between them. This CDR3 has 13 amino acids. The germline CDR1 and CDR2 sequences are SEHNR and FQNEAQ (reference sequence). Here the CDR3 DNA reads TGTGCCAGCAGCCCCGGGGGGAACACTGAAGCTTTCTTT. Protein: CASSPGGNTEAFF.

The chain recombines TRBV6-6 with TRBJ1-1, with no clear D. Deletions cut 4 bases from V and 6 bases from J, with 12 bases between. The CDR3 spans 13 residues. Looked up from germline, CDR1 is MNHNY and CDR2 is SVGAGI (reference sequence). The CDR3 region has the DNA TGTGCCAGCAGTTCTGGCAGTATACCTGAAGCTTTCTTT. Protein product: CASSSGSIPEAFF.

This rearrangement joins TRBV29-1 to TRBJ2-1; 10 bases are shared with TRBD1. Germline V gives CDR1 SQVTM, CDR2 ANQGSEA. This CDR3 region has 14 residues. Trimming took 4 bases from V and 12 from J; bases not matched to a gene: 12. CDR3 DNA sequence: TGCAGCGTTGGGGAGGGACAGGGGTTTTTGGCGCAGTTCTTC. Translating gives CSVGEGQGFLAQFF.